What follows are 9 T cell receptor beta chains derived from one specimen sequenced in a study of blood T cell repertoires in COVID-19. Here immunoSEQ multiplex PCR was the method, and the copy in TCRdb shows in-frame clones only, minus some. The sample consists of almost 100,000 clones, approximately 86% of them appearing once. Sequencing used peripheral blood. These receptors were collected from a man aged 50 to 59 with acute or convalescent COVID-19.

This chain uses TRBV4-1 with TRBJ2-7, with 7 bases matching TRBD2. The V gene end was trimmed by 4 bases and the J gene end by 6 bases; junction bases not matched to a gene: 9. The CDR3 runs 14 residues. The V gene's germline CDR1 is MGHRA and CDR2 YSYEKL. CDR3 amino acids: CASSLHSTSTEQYF. CDR3 sequence (DNA): TGCGCCAGCAGCCTACACTCGACTAGCACCGAGCAGTACTTC.

The V gene is TRBV9, the J gene TRBJ2-3; 9 bases fit TRBD2. This CDR3 has 17 amino acids. The junction had 6 bases not matched to a gene; V was cut back by 0 bases and J by 1 base. The germline V gene has CDR1 SGDLS and CDR2 YYNGEE. The CDR3 protein is CASSVEGGRGRTDTQYF. CDR3 nucleotides: TGTGCCAGCAGCGTAGAAGGCGGGAGGGGTCGCACAGATACGCAGTATTTT. Together with reference TRBV9 and TRBJ2-3, the CDR3 gives the full variable domain: DSGVTQTPKHLITATGQRVTLRCSPRSGDLSVYWYQQSLDQGLQFLIQYYNGEERAKGNILERFSAQQFPDLHSELNLSSLELGDSALYFCASSVEGGRGRTDTQYFGPGTRLTVL.

The chain uses TRBV27 and TRBJ1-5; D remains ambiguous. From germline, CDR1 is MNHEY and CDR2 SMNVEV (reference sequence). Deletions cut 3 bases from V and 1 base from J, with 7 bases between. The CDR3 has 14 residues. CDR3 DNA: TGTGCCAGCAGTTTGCTGGCCAGCAATCAGCCCCAGCATTTT. It translates to CASSLLASNQPQHF.

J is TRBJ1-1 and V is TRBV3-1 (or the pseudogene TRBV3-2), with TRBD1 as a possible D gene (6 bases). CDR3 length equals 12 residues. Germline CDR1 and CDR2: LGHDT and YNNKEL (reference sequence). Trimming shortened V by 3 bases and J by 9 bases, and 11 bases separated the two germline ends. This chain's CDR3 is CASSQATGQAFF. As DNA, the CDR3 is TGTGCCAGCAGCCAGGCCACAGGGCAAGCTTTCTTT.

This sequence joins TRBV6-5 and TRBJ1-2; 9 bases map to TRBD1. Germline V gene lookup returns CDR1 MNHEY and CDR2 SVGAGI. The CDR3 totals 14 residues. V shed 5 bases and J 6 bases; nucleotides not matched to a gene: 7. The CDR3 region is CASSKLQGADGYTF. CDR3 coding DNA: TGTGCCAGCAGTAAACTACAGGGGGCTGATGGCTACACCTTC.

The J gene is TRBJ2-7, the V gene TRBV5-6; no clear D gene. Germline V lookup: CDR1 SGHDT, CDR2 YYEEEE. V was cut by 5 bases and J by 0 bases, with 18 bases left in between. CDR3 length equals 16 residues. The CDR3 sequence is CASSIFGPTSSYEQYF. As DNA, the CDR3 is TGTGCCAGCAGTATATTTGGGCCAACCAGCTCCTACGAGCAGTACTTC. Using reference TRBV5-6 and TRBJ2-7 for the parts outside the CDR3, the full variable domain is DAGVTQSPTHLIKTRGQQVTLRCSPKSGHDTVSWYQQALGQGPQFIFQYYEEEERQRGNFPDRFSGHQFPNYSSELNVNALLLGDSALYLCASSIFGPTSSYEQYFGPGTRLTVT.

J is TRBJ2-3 and V is TRBV9; TRBD2 agrees at 9 bases. The CDR3 consists of 15 residues. Trimming removed 2 bases from V and 4 bases from J; junction bases left unmatched: 5. Per the germline V gene, CDR1 is SGDLS and CDR2 is YYNGEE. The CDR3: CASSVIAGVADTQYF. As DNA, the CDR3 is TGTGCCAGCAGCGTTATAGCGGGAGTTGCAGATACGCAGTATTTT.

The chain has TRBV2 and TRBJ2-2; 7 bases align to TRBD1. The length of the CDR3 is 15 residues. The V and J ends lost 7 bases and 3 bases, in that order; junction bases with no gene match: 8. The germline V gene encodes CDR1 SNHLY and CDR2 FYNNEI. The CDR3 here is CASKGAGGYTGELFF. The CDR3 region has the DNA TGTGCCAGCAAGGGTGCAGGGGGATACACCGGGGAGCTGTTTTTT. Using reference TRBV2 and TRBJ2-2 for the parts outside the CDR3, the full variable domain is EPEVTQTPSHQVTQMGQEVILRCVPISNHLYFYWYRQILGQKVEFLVSFYNNEISEKSEIFDDQFSVERPDGSNFTLKIRSTKLEDSAMYFCASKGAGGYTGELFFGEGSRLTVL.

V gene TRBV5-1 combines with J gene TRBJ2-7, with D possibly TRBD1 on 5 matching bases. V was trimmed by 1 base and J by 5 bases, leaving 13 bases between them. CDR1 and CDR2 from the germline V gene are SGHRS and YFSETQ. The CDR3 has 14 amino acids. The CDR3 is CASSLQGFTNEQYF. The CDR3 DNA reads as TGCGCCAGCAGCTTGCAGGGTTTTACGAACGAGCAGTACTTC.